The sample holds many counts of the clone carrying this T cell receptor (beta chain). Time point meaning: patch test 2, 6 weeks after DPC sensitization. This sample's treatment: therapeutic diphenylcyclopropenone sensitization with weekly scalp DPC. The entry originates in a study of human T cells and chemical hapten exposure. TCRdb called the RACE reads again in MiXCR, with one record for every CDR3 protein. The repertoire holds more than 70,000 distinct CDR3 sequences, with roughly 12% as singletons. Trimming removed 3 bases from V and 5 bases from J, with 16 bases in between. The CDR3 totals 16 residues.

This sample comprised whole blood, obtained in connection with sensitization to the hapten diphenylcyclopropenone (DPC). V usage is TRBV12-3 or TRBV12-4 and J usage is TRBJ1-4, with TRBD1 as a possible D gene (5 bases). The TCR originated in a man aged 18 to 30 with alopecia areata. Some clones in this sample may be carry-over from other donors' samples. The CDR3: CASSFGLGGPNEKLFF. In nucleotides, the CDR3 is TGTGCCAGCAGTTTCGGGCTTGGGGGTCCAAATGAAAAACTGTTTTTT.